This passage covers 23 T cell receptor beta chains from one sample sequenced in a study of blood T cell repertoires in COVID-19. Repertoires were generated with immunoSEQ multiplex PCR, while TCRdb's copy carries only in-frame clones and drops some. This sample has fewer than 200,000 clones, with around four fifths found just once. Specimen: PBMCs or T cells enriched from blood (not recorded which). These receptors all come from a woman in her fifties or sixties who had recovered from COVID-19.

V usage is TRBV3-1 (or the pseudogene TRBV3-2) and J usage is TRBJ1-1, with 11 positions matching TRBD1. The germline CDR1 and CDR2 sequences are LGHDT and YNNKEL (reference sequence). The J segment lost 7 bases and the V segment lost 6 bases, leaving 7 bases of the junction unmatched. This CDR3 has 14 residues. This CDR3 reads CASRGQGARNEAFF. For the CDR3, the DNA is TGTGCCAGCAGAGGACAGGGGGCGCGGAATGAAGCTTTCTTT.

The genes are TRBV5-1 and TRBJ1-2; D is possibly TRBD1 (6 bases). The CDR3 runs to 14 residues. The V end lost 3 bases, the J end lost 6 bases, and 15 bases lay between the germline ends. CDR1 SGHRS and CDR2 YFSETQ come from the germline V gene. This CDR3 is CASSSSGAVDGYTF. The CDR3 nucleotides are TGCGCCAGCAGCTCTTCAGGGGCTGTAGATGGCTACACCTTC.

There are a few counts of this clone. In nucleotides, the CDR3 is TGTGCCAGCAGCCAAAAGGGGAAGTCTGGAAACACCATATATTTT. Protein sequence: CASSQKGKSGNTIYF. The chain is built from TRBV3-1 (or the pseudogene TRBV3-2) and TRBJ1-3; D may be TRBD1 (5 bases). This CDR3 region has 15 residues. Germline loops: CDR1 LGHDT, CDR2 YNNKEL (reference sequence). Trimming pared 2 bases from V and 1 base from J, leaving 9 bases between.

The chain has TRBV10-3 and TRBJ2-7; possibly TRBD1 for D (7 bases). The CDR3 is made up of 18 amino acids. Trimming stripped 6 bases from V and 2 bases from J, with 26 bases between. Germline V gene lookup returns CDR1 ENHRY and CDR2 SYGVKD. DNA of the CDR3: TGTGCCATCAGCGAACCCTCTCTAGACAGGGAGGCCCCCTACGAGCAGTACGTC. As protein: CAISEPSLDREAPYEQYV.

This chain uses TRBV28 with TRBJ2-1; 8 bases fit TRBD2. CDR3 length equals 16 residues. The V gene's germline CDR1 is MDHEN and CDR2 SYDVKM. The J segment lost 1 base and the V segment lost 3 bases, leaving 5 bases of the junction unmatched. The CDR3 is CASSFGGAGSYNEQFF. The CDR3, as DNA: TGTGCCAGCAGTTTCGGGGGGGCCGGTTCCTACAATGAGCAGTTCTTC.

Details on this clone: The junction does not match germline at one end; this may be a read error. V usage is TRBV18 and J usage is TRBJ1-3; weak D call: TRBD1 (6 bases). Germline CDR1 reads KGHSH; CDR2 reads LQKENI. This CDR3 contains 14 residues. The CDR3 region is CASSPLEVPTGASF. The CDR3 nucleotides are TGTGCCAGCTCACCACTGGAAGTGCCGACAGGTGCGTCTTTT.

The chain recombines TRBV28 with TRBJ1-2, with a possible D match to TRBD1 (5 bases). The length of the CDR3 is 12 residues. The ends were cut back, 5 bases at V and 6 bases at J, with 10 bases in the middle. Germline loops: CDR1 MDHEN, CDR2 SYDVKM. As DNA, the CDR3 is TGTGCCAGCAGTAGGGGAATAGATGGCTACACCTTC. The encoded protein is CASSRGIDGYTF.

This chain uses TRBV13 with TRBJ2-5; perhaps TRBD2 as D (7 bases). The CDR3 is 16 amino acids. Germline CDR1 PRHDT, CDR2 FYEKMQ (reference sequence). V was trimmed by 5 bases and J by 0 bases, leaving 16 bases between them. The DNA of the CDR3 is TGTGCCAGCAGCCCGGCGCGGGGGCGATACCAAGAGACCCAGTACTTC. Translation: CASSPARGRYQETQYF.

This clone came up once. V and J are TRBV11-2 and TRBJ2-7; tentative D call: TRBD1 (5 bases). Deletions cut 5 bases from V and 6 bases from J, with 14 bases between. The V gene's germline CDR1 is SGHAT and CDR2 FQNNGV. This CDR3 region has 13 residues. This CDR3 reads CASSTQGAAEQYV. The CDR3 bases are TGTGCCAGCAGCACCCAAGGGGCCGCCGAGCAGTACGTC.

CDR3 sequence reads: CASSFRDSSPEKLFF. The CDR3 nucleotides are TGTGCCAGCAGTTTCCGGGACAGCTCTCCGGAAAAACTGTTTTTT. The chain has TRBV28 and TRBJ1-4, with TRBD1 identical over 7 bases. Germline V gene data show CDR1 as MDHEN and CDR2 as SYDVKM. This CDR3 comprises 15 residues. J was trimmed by 8 bases and V by 3 bases; bases with no gene match: 9.

The chain joins TRBV14 to TRBJ1-2; D possibly corresponds to TRBD1 (6 bases). Germline V gene sequence: CDR1 SGHDN, CDR2 FVKESK. CDR3 length: 17 residues. V lost 0 bases, J lost 2 bases, and 16 bases lay in between. Here the CDR3 DNA reads TGTGCCAGCAGCCAAGACGTAATCGGGGGGCGGAACTATGGCTACACCTTC. Residues: CASSQDVIGGRNYGYTF.

The chain uses TRBV28 and TRBJ2-5; D gene uncertain. Trimming took 6 bases from V and 7 from J, leaving 12 bases between them. Germline CDR1 MDHEN, CDR2 SYDVKM. This CDR3 comprises 12 residues. The CDR3 region has the DNA TGTGCCAGCAGCGACCCCCTAGGGACCCAGTACTTC. Translated, it gives CASSDPLGTQYF. The complete variable domain, with remaining parts taken from reference TRBV28 and TRBJ2-5, reads DVKVTQSSRYLVKRTGEKVFLECVQDMDHENMFWYRQDPGLGLRLIYFSYDVKMKEKGDIPEGYSVSREKKERFSLILESASTNQTSMYLCASSDPLGTQYFGPGTRLLVL.

The chain couples TRBV28 to TRBJ1-5; D is possibly TRBD1 (6 bases). Trimming cost V 5 bases and J 7 bases, with 18 bases left between them. Per the germline V gene, CDR1 is MDHEN and CDR2 is SYDVKM. CDR3 length: 15 amino acids. The CDR3 spells CASSITRDMGQPQHF. Written as DNA, the CDR3 is TGTGCCAGCAGTATAACCCGGGACATGGGACAGCCCCAGCATTTT. Combining the CDR3 with reference TRBV28 and TRBJ1-5 gives the whole variable domain DVKVTQSSRYLVKRTGEKVFLECVQDMDHENMFWYRQDPGLGLRLIYFSYDVKMKEKGDIPEGYSVSREKKERFSLILESASTNQTSMYLCASSITRDMGQPQHFGDGTRLSIL.

This chain connects TRBV2 to TRBJ1-5; D remains ambiguous. The germline V and J ends were trimmed by 6 bases and 0 bases, with 6 bases remaining between them. This CDR3 contains 13 residues. The germline gives CDR1 SNHLY, CDR2 FYNNEI. DNA of the CDR3: TGTGCCAGCAGCCAGTTTAGCAATCAGCCCCAGCATTTT. Translating gives CASSQFSNQPQHF.

The chain combines TRBV9 with TRBJ1-4; D gene uncertain. V was cut by 3 bases and J by 0 bases, with 9 bases left in between. Germline CDR1 is SGDLS and CDR2 is YYNGEE. This CDR3 contains 15 residues. CDR3: CASSGAGATNEKLFF. In DNA form, the CDR3 reads TGTGCCAGCAGCGGCGCGGGTGCAACTAATGAAAAACTGTTTTTT. The full variable domain, with the rest looked up from reference TRBV9 and TRBJ1-4, is DSGVTQTPKHLITATGQRVTLRCSPRSGDLSVYWYQQSLDQGLQFLIQYYNGEERAKGNILERFSAQQFPDLHSELNLSSLELGDSALYFCASSGAGATNEKLFFGSGTQLSVL.

The chain couples TRBV7-2 to TRBJ2-7; D call uncertain. CDR1 and CDR2 from the germline V gene are SGHTA and FQGNSA. The germline V and J ends were trimmed by 4 bases and 6 bases, with 13 bases remaining between them. The CDR3 loop spans 13 amino acids. In nucleotides, the CDR3 is TGTGCCAGCAGCTACCATAGTACGGGCGAGCAGTACGTC. This sequence encodes CASSYHSTGEQYV.

This clone has only a few counts. This chain links TRBV5-1 with TRBJ1-6; TRBD1 agrees at 7 bases. The germline V gene has CDR1 SGHRS and CDR2 YFSETQ. The J segment lost 10 bases and the V segment lost 6 bases, leaving 10 bases of the junction unmatched. The CDR3 has 14 residues. The CDR3 nucleotides are TGCGCCAGCACCGATAGGACAGGAACCTCACCCCTCCACTTT. Translation: CASTDRTGTSPLHF. The full variable domain, its missing parts supplied by reference TRBV5-1 and TRBJ1-6, is KAGVTQTPRYLIKTRGQQVTLSCSPISGHRSVSWYQQTPGQGLQFLFEYFSETQRNKGNFPGRFSGRQFSNSRSEMNVSTLELGDSALYLCASTDRTGTSPLHFGNGTRLTVT.

This sequence joins TRBV7-2 and TRBJ1-1; maybe TRBD1 (5 bases). Germline V gene data show CDR1 as SGHTA and CDR2 as FQGNSA. The CDR3 runs to 13 residues. V lost 5 bases and J 1 base, leaving 8 bases between the germline ends. CDR3 residues: CASSIGGNTEAFF. The CDR3 nucleotides read TGTGCCAGCAGCATCGGGGGGAACACTGAAGCTTTCTTT.

The CDR3 loop reads CATSRAGNTGELFF. The CDR3 DNA follows: TGTGCCACCAGCAGAGCAGGGAACACCGGGGAGCTGTTTTTT. The chain couples TRBV15 to TRBJ2-2; D not resolved. The germline V gene has CDR1 LNHNV and CDR2 YYDKDF (reference sequence). The CDR3 runs 14 residues. Trimming removed 1 base at V and 1 base at J, with 4 bases between.

This clone was seen once. This chain joins TRBV27 and TRBJ2-1; 7 bases map to TRBD2. The length of the CDR3 is 15 residues. V lost 11 bases to trimming and J lost 6 bases; unmatched junction nucleotides: 16. Germline assignment: CDR1 MNHEY and CDR2 SMNVEV (reference sequence). The CDR3 DNA sequence: TGTGCCTCGATTCCCTGGGGGGGTCGGGCCAATGAGCAGTTCTTC. This codes for CASIPWGGRANEQFF.

This clone was counted between two and nine times. The chain combines TRBV15 with TRBJ2-1; 14 bases line up with TRBD2. The junction had 5 bases not matched to a gene; V was cut back by 1 base and J by 9 bases. In germline, CDR1 is LNHNV, CDR2 YYDKDF (reference sequence). This CDR3 comprises 16 residues. The CDR3 is CATSRGRGLAGAEQFF. In DNA form, the CDR3 reads TGTGCCACCAGCAGAGGACGGGGACTAGCGGGGGCTGAGCAGTTCTTC.

In its sample, this clone was seen a few times. The gene calls are TRBV4-1 and TRBJ2-5, with D possibly being TRBD2 (6 bases). Germline V gene data show CDR1 as MGHRA and CDR2 as YSYEKL. V was trimmed by 2 bases and J by 2 bases, leaving 9 bases between them. The CDR3 length is 14 residues. Here the CDR3 reads CASSQLAGQETQYF. CDR3 bases: TGCGCCAGCAGCCAATTGGCGGGGCAAGAGACCCAGTACTTC.

CDR3 DNA: TGTGCCAGCAGCGCAGCGGGACTAGCGGGAGATGAGCAGTTCTTC. Protein product: CASSAAGLAGDEQFF. The chain combines TRBV7-8 with TRBJ2-1; TRBD2 matches at 14 bases. The germline CDR1 and CDR2 sequences are SGHVS and FQNEAQ. CDR3 length equals 15 residues. The junction had 5 bases not matched to a gene; V was cut back by 5 bases and J by 8 bases. The variable domain in full, with the rest retrieved from reference TRBV7-8 and TRBJ2-1, is GAGVSQSPRYKVAKRGQDVALRCDPISGHVSLFWYQQALGQGPEFLTYFQNEAQLDKSGLPSDRFFAERPEGSVSTLKIQRTQQEDSAVYLCASSAAGLAGDEQFFGPGTRLTVL.